A selection of T cell receptor delta chains follows, all from one sample in a study of gamma-delta T cells after stem cell transplantation. TCRdb reanalysed the RT-PCR reads via CATT. Among 1,300 or so delta-chain clones listed, under 30% were seen once. The source material was gamma-delta T cells. These receptors originate from a human donor. It is not recorded whose cells these are; they may come from a transplant donor. Both conserved end residues are part of each CDR3. A D gene is named only where the DNA matches it firmly. Size values are once, few and many counts, or a class for expanded clones, and some rows have none.

-	TRDV1	-	14	TRDJ1	TGTGCTCTTGGGGGGATCCCCCCATCCGATAAACTCATCTTT	CALGGIPPSDKLIF
large	TRDV2	TRDD3	15	TRDJ1	TGTGCCTGTGATTTCGTACTGGGGGATACGGGTAAACTCATCTTT	CACDFVLGDTGKLIF
medium-sized	TRAV29/DV5	-	18	TRDJ1	-	CSVLLCSKRRLEADKLIF
-	TRDV2	TRDD3	17	TRDJ1	TGTGCCTGTGACACTGTTACTGGGGGGCCGTACACCGATAAACTCATCTTT	CACDTVTGGPYTDKLIF
hyperexpanded	TRDV3	-	14	TRDJ1	TGTGCCTTCCTAAACGGGAATGAGGACGATAAACTCATCTTT	CAFLNGNEDDKLIF
medium-sized	TRDV2	TRDD3	16	TRDJ1	TGTGCCTGTGACCCCCTCTTCCTTCAGCTGGGGGATCACCTCATCTTT	CACDPLFLQLGDHLIF
few	TRDV1	TRDD2	21	TRDJ1	TGTGCTCTTGGGGAACCCCTCCCTCGACTTCCTACACCAACTTACACCGATAAACTCATCTTT	CALGEPLPRLPTPTYTDKLIF
-	TRDV1	TRDD3	19	TRDJ4	TGTGCTCTTGGGGAATATTTTTGGTACTGGGGCCCCAGGGACAGACCCCTGATCTTT	CALGEYFWYWGPRDRPLIF
medium-sized	TRDV2	TRDD3	16	TRDJ1	TGTGCCTGTGACTTACTGGGGGAAGGGGTCACCGATAAACTCATCTTT	CACDLLGEGVTDKLIF
medium-sized	TRDV1	-	17	TRDJ1	TGTGCTCTTGGGGAAATCTCATATATTCTCCCTACCGATAAACTCATCTTT	CALGEISYILPTDKLIF
few	TRDV1	-	18	TRDJ1	TGTGCTCTTGGGGAATGGGATTGGGCGCACGCGTACACCGATAAACTCACCTTT	CALGEWDWAHAYTDKLTF
medium-sized	TRDV1	-	26	TRDJ1	TGTGCTCTTGGGGTCATCTTCCCAGCTTTGGGGGTGGGGTCCCCGAACCCAAAATCGTACACCGATAAACTCATCTTT	CALGVIFPALGVGSPNPKSYTDKLIF
hyperexpanded	TRDV1	TRDD3	18	TRDJ1	TGTGCTCTTGGGGAAATAAGGACCCGTCGACTGGGGGACAATAAACTCATCTTT	CALGEIRTRRLGDNKLIF
-	TRDV2	-	17	TRDJ1	TGTGCCTGTGACACTCCGGGGGACCGGCCTTACACCGATAAACTCATCTTT	CACDTPGDRPYTDKLIF
large	TRDV1	TRDD3	19	TRDJ1	TGTGCTCTTGCGCCGTGTACTGGGGATACCCCCCTGTACACCGATAAACTCATCTTT	CALAPCTGDTPLYTDKLIF
large	TRDV2	TRDD3	16	TRDJ1	TGTGCCTGTGACAACATGGGGGATACCATCACCGATAAACTCATCTTT	CACDNMGDTITDKLIF
hyperexpanded	TRDV2	-	22	TRDJ3	TGTGCCTGTGACACCGCCGAGTCTCTTAGCGCCGCAGGCTCCTGGGACACCCGACAGATGTTTTTC	CACDTAESLSAAGSWDTRQMFF
large	TRDV2	-	15	TRDJ1	TGTGCCTGTGACAGGCTGGGCCCTCAGGCCGATAAACTCATCTTT	CACDRLGPQADKLIF
-	TRDV1	-	16	TRDJ1	TGTGCTCTTGGGGAACGCTGGGAAAACTACACCGATAAACTCATCTTT	CALGERWENYTDKLIF
-	TRDV2	TRDD3	15	TRDJ1	TGTGCCTGTGACATCCTGGGGGCGTACACCGATAAACTCATCTTT	CACDILGAYTDKLIF
large	TRDV3	TRDD3	15	TRDJ1	TGTGCCTTTGTATTTTATGGGGGAATGGCCGATAAACTCATCTTT	CAFVFYGGMADKLIF
medium-sized	TRDV1	TRDD3	20	TRDJ2	TGTGCTCTTGGGGAAAGCAAAAGACACAGGGGATATAGGGAGGCAGCACAACTCTTCTTT	CALGESKRHRGYREAAQLFF
few	TRDV3	TRDD3	21	TRDJ1	TGTGCCTTTCCTTCCGATATACTGGGGGAGACGTCGGGGGCATACACCGATAAACTCATCTTT	CAFPSDILGETSGAYTDKLIF
large	TRDV2	-	17	TRDJ1	TGTGCCTGTGATCCTCTCACTGGGAAGAATTACACCGATAAACTCATCTTT	CACDPLTGKNYTDKLIF
large	TRDV2	-	16	TRDJ3	TGTGCCTGTGACCCGTCAAGCTCCTGGGACACCCGACAGATGTTTTTC	CACDPSSSWDTRQMFF
large	TRDV2	TRDD3	17	TRDJ1	TGTGCCTGTCTGAGACTGGGGGGATCGAGTGGGTCCGATAAACTCATCTTT	CACLRLGGSSGSDKLIF
-	TRDV2	-	15	TRDJ1	TGTGCCTGTGGCGACCTGACGGAGTGCACCGATAAACTCATCTTT	CACGDLTECTDKLIF
medium-sized	TRDV1	-	14	TRDJ1	TGTGCTCTTGGGGAACTCCTTCCCACCGATAAACTCATCTTT	CALGELLPTDKLIF
medium-sized	TRDV2	TRDD3	22	TRDJ1	TGTGCCTGTGACGGGGTCGGGGCCCAAGCACCCCGTACTGGGGGATACGCTGATAAACTCATCTTT	CACDGVGAQAPRTGGYADKLIF
few	TRDV2	TRDD3	17	TRDJ1	TGTGCCTGTGACCGCCTGGGGGATACGCCACCCACCGATAAACTCATCTTT	CACDRLGDTPPTDKLIF
medium-sized	TRDV1	-	23	TRDJ1	TGTGCTCTTGGGGAACATCGATCCCTAACAAGAACGTTATTGGGGGCAGACACCGATAAACTCATCTTT	CALGEHRSLTRTLLGADTDKLIF
large	TRDV2	TRDD3	17	TRDJ1	TGTGCCTGTGACACCGTATTAACTGGGGGATACGCAAATAAACTCATCTTT	CACDTVLTGGYANKLIF
large	TRDV2	TRDD3	20	TRDJ1	TGTGCCTGTGATTTATTCCCGCGGTCTTCGGGGGATCAAAACACCGATAAACTCATCTTT	CACDLFPRSSGDQNTDKLIF
large	TRDV2	TRDD3	16	TRDJ1	TGTGCCTGTGACGAACTTACTGGGGGATACATCGATAAACTCATCTTT	CACDELTGGYIDKLIF
medium-sized	TRDV1	-	21	TRDJ1	TGTGCTCTTGGGGAACTACTCAAGTTTCCCACGCCATTGCCGTACACCGATAAACTCATCTTT	CALGELLKFPTPLPYTDKLIF
medium-sized	TRDV1	-	19	TRDJ1	TGTGCTCTTGGCCATTTCCCCCCCTGGGGATCCCGGAGAACCGATAAACTCATCTTT	CALGHFPPWGSRRTDKLIF
-	TRDV2	-	18	TRDJ3	TGTGCCTGTGACACCGTTGGGGATTTGTCCTGGGACACCCGACAGATGTTTTTC	CACDTVGDLSWDTRQMFF
medium-sized	TRDV2	-	16	TRDJ1	TGTGCCTGTGACACCTGGGGCCCGGGGGACACCGATAAACTCATCTTT	CACDTWGPGDTDKLIF
large	TRDV2	TRDD3	19	TRDJ3	TGTGCCTGTGACAGTACTGGGGATCCCAGCTCCTGGGACACCCGACAGATGTTTTTC	CACDSTGDPSSWDTRQMFF
large	TRDV2	TRDD3	17	TRDJ1	TGTGCCTGTGACACTCCCGGTCTCTCGGGGATACATGGTAAACTCATCTTT	CACDTPGLSGIHGKLIF
medium-sized	TRDV2	TRDD3	20	TRDJ1	TGTGCCTGTGACCCAGTACTGGGGGATACGCCGGACGAGAGGACCGATAAACTCATCTTT	CACDPVLGDTPDERTDKLIF
few	TRDV1	TRDD3	17	TRDJ1	TGTGCTCTTGGGGAACACCCGTCACTGGGGGACACCGATAAACTCATCTTT	CALGEHPSLGDTDKLIF
medium-sized	TRDV2	TRDD3	17	TRDJ1	TGTGCCTGTGACACCCTGGGGGCACCGCTTTATGCCGATAAACTCATCTTT	CACDTLGAPLYADKLIF
large	TRDV2	-	15	TRDJ1	TGTGCCTGTGATTTCGTACTGGGTAGCGGCGATAAACTCATCTTT	CACDFVLGSGDKLIF
once	TRDV2	TRDD3	17	TRDJ1	TGTGCCTGTGACCCCCTACTGGGGGATAACGGGATCGATAAACTCATCTTT	CACDPLLGDNGIDKLIF